The subject of this entry is one T cell receptor beta chain. The trim removed 6 bases at V and 1 base at J, leaving 5 bases unmatched. The germline CDR1 and CDR2 sequences are SQVTM and ANQGSEA. CDR3 length: 14 amino acids. The data are from a study of technical replicates of blood from several donors. Sequenced by immunoSEQ multiplex PCR; TCRdb stores in-frame clones only, minus some. The sample has 60,000 to 70,000 clones, approximately 86% seen once. The sample taken for sequencing was PBMCs. The source is a human donor in good health. Some clones in this sample may be carry-over from other donors' samples. This chain links TRBV29-1 with TRBJ2-3; the match to TRBD1 covers 9 bases. CDR3 amino acids: CSVEGQGGTDTQYF. The CDR3 nucleotides are TGCAGCGTCGAGGGACAGGGTGGCACAGATACGCAGTATTTT.